A selection of T cell receptor beta chains follows, all from one sample in a study of beta chain features in type 1 diabetes. Data came from immunoSEQ multiplex PCR; TCRdb stores just in-frame clones and leaves some out. Of a few hundred thousand clones listed, about 20% are singletons. Sequencing was done on a sample of naive CD4+ T cells from blood. The source is a young woman in good health. The CDR3 runs from the conserved cysteine through the conserved F or W. Each record gives: CDR3 DNA, CDR3 protein, J gene, clone size, CDR3 length, D gene, V gene. D genes are given only for firm matches. Size tells how often a clone was seen (once, few, many) or the class of an expanded clone, and some rows leave it out.

CDR3 DNA: TGCGCCAGCAGCCAAGATCTGCCCGGGACAGGATTTACAGATACGCAGTATTTT
CDR3 protein: CASSQDLPGTGFTDTQYF
J gene: TRBJ2-3
clone size: -
CDR3 length: 18
D gene: TRBD1
V gene: TRBV4-3

CDR3 DNA: TGTGCCAGCACCACCAGGGAACGGTACGAGCAGTACTTC
CDR3 protein: CASTTRERYEQYF
J gene: TRBJ2-7
clone size: few
CDR3 length: 13
D gene: -
V gene: TRBV18

CDR3 DNA: TGCAGCGTTGGGGAACAGGGGGACGAGCAGTACTTC
CDR3 protein: CSVGEQGDEQYF
J gene: TRBJ2-7
clone size: -
CDR3 length: 12
D gene: TRBD1
V gene: TRBV29-1

CDR3 DNA: TGTGCCACCAGCAGAGAATGGACAGCGTACCAAGAGACCCAGTACTTC
CDR3 protein: CATSREWTAYQETQYF
J gene: TRBJ2-5
clone size: few
CDR3 length: 16
D gene: -
V gene: TRBV15

CDR3 DNA: TGTGCCAGCAGCGAGAGGGGGAGGGAGGATCAGCCCCAGCATTTT
CDR3 protein: CASSERGREDQPQHF
J gene: TRBJ1-5
clone size: -
CDR3 length: 15
D gene: -
V gene: TRBV9

CDR3 DNA: TGTGCCAGCAGTCAAGACAGGAGTCAGCCCCAGCATTTT
CDR3 protein: CASSQDRSQPQHF
J gene: TRBJ1-5
clone size: few
CDR3 length: 13
D gene: -
V gene: TRBV6-6

CDR3 DNA: TGTGCCGCCGCCCGACAGGGCCTTTACGAGCAGTACTTC
CDR3 protein: CAAARQGLYEQYF
J gene: TRBJ2-7
clone size: few
CDR3 length: 13
D gene: TRBD1
V gene: TRBV6-1

CDR3 DNA: TGTGCCTGGAGTCAGCGGCGAGGGACCCAGTACTTC
CDR3 protein: CAWSQRRGTQYF
J gene: TRBJ2-5
clone size: -
CDR3 length: 12
D gene: -
V gene: TRBV30

CDR3 DNA: TGTGCCAGCAGTGCAGGGAGGAATGAGCAGTTCTTC
CDR3 protein: CASSAGRNEQFF
J gene: TRBJ2-1
clone size: few
CDR3 length: 12
D gene: -
V gene: TRBV2

CDR3 DNA: TGTGCCGGAGCCTTGGACTCCTACAATGAGCAGTTCTTC
CDR3 protein: CAGALDSYNEQFF
J gene: TRBJ2-1
clone size: few
CDR3 length: 13
D gene: -
V gene: TRBV2

CDR3 DNA: TGTGCCAGCAGTCGGACAGGGACTCAGCCCCAGCATTTT
CDR3 protein: CASSRTGTQPQHF
J gene: TRBJ1-5
clone size: -
CDR3 length: 13
D gene: TRBD1
V gene: TRBV27

CDR3 DNA: TGCAGCGTTAGGGGGACAGGGGCTGGCTACACCTTC
CDR3 protein: CSVRGTGAGYTF
J gene: TRBJ1-2
clone size: -
CDR3 length: 12
D gene: TRBD1
V gene: TRBV29-1

CDR3 DNA: TGTGCCTGGAGTGGGAGTAGCAATCAGCCCCAGCATTTT
CDR3 protein: CAWSGSSNQPQHF
J gene: TRBJ1-5
clone size: -
CDR3 length: 13
D gene: -
V gene: TRBV30

CDR3 DNA: TGTGCCAGCAGGGGACAGTCGAACACCGGGGAGCTGTTTTTT
CDR3 protein: CASRGQSNTGELFF
J gene: TRBJ2-2
clone size: -
CDR3 length: 14
D gene: TRBD1
V gene: TRBV2

CDR3 DNA: TGTGCCAGCAGCGGAGGAACTTTTAGCTACGAGCAGTACTTC
CDR3 protein: CASSGGTFSYEQYF
J gene: TRBJ2-7
clone size: few
CDR3 length: 14
D gene: -
V gene: TRBV7-9

CDR3 DNA: TGTGCCAGCAGCTTGGGGAAGACTAGCGGGATTAGCTACAATGAGCAGTTCTTC
CDR3 protein: CASSLGKTSGISYNEQFF
J gene: TRBJ2-1
clone size: -
CDR3 length: 18
D gene: TRBD2
V gene: TRBV11-2

CDR3 DNA: TGTGCCAGCACCCCACCAGGGAGGGAAAAACTGTTTTTT
CDR3 protein: CASTPPGREKLFF
J gene: TRBJ1-4
clone size: few
CDR3 length: 13
D gene: -
V gene: TRBV25-1